The source of this T cell receptor beta chain is a study of blood T cells in healthy people across ages (dated by TCRdb to the mid-2010s). A note on the overall study: In model experiments, template switching captured about one uniquely barcoded TCR beta cDNA molecule for every two T cells. To track age-related changes in TCR beta repertoire diversity, the study relied on deep sequencing normalized with unique cDNA molecular identifiers. The donors were divided into four age groups: young (average 16 years), middle-aged (around 37), aged (roughly 60) and long-lived (roughly 82). Two additional independent replicas of 1 million unique cDNA reads from the same blood draw were analyzed for two donors (one aged 18 to 30 and one aged 80 or older). Study-level results and caveats: The CMV infection status of donors was not known, potentially confounding age-related changes in expanded clonotypes. Estimates of total diversity based on one million sequenced T cells were regarded as lower bounds and as underestimates. Compared with the aged group, the long-lived group had more naive CD4+ T cells, fewer expanded clones and increased TCR diversity, suggesting age selection. Observed TCR beta diversity per million T cells fell roughly linearly with age, and a significant reduction was already apparent by age roughly 40. Because profiling used bulk unsorted PBMCs, naive and antigen-experienced compartments could not be compared conclusively. A strong correlation was found between observed TCR beta diversity and the percentage of naive T cells measured by flow cytometry.

Preparation of the library involved 5' RACE. Sequencing relied on an Illumina HiSeq 2500. A second 7 to 11 cycle PCR used a sample-barcoded 5' primer and a J-beta primer mix. A template-switch 5' adaptor carrying 12 random nucleotides introduced a unique molecular identifier onto each TCR beta cDNA molecule. Each sample yielded at least 2.5 million CDR3-containing paired-end reads. All of the RNA was converted into first-strand cDNA using the Mint cDNA synthesis kit, with a TRBC-specific oligonucleotide serving as the primer. Following uracil-DNA glycosylase treatment, all cDNA underwent a first 18-cycle PCR with the universal primers M1SS and BC2_uni_R. The authors' analysis ran thus. For normalization, 1 million high-quality reads, each with a distinct molecular identifier, were randomly selected from each sample. Reads sharing molecular identifiers were discarded rather than binned into consensus sequences. CDR3 identification, clonotype clustering and error correction used MiTCR with a Q25 quality threshold and the strictest error-elimination algorithm. A nonparametric unseen species model using Euler transformation provided a lower-bound estimate of total TCR beta diversity. TCRdb trimmed the raw reads at Q25, called clones with MiXCR and kept productive beta chains. One record per CDR3 amino acid sequence lists the most common genes and DNA. Here the V and J calls rest on TCRdb's processing, not on the authors' analysis. The sample table contains approximately 900,000 distinct CDR3 sequences; only one count was recorded for under 35% of them. Jointly, the top ten make up roughly 10% of the sample.

In the germline V gene, CDR1 corresponds to SQVTM and CDR2 to ANQGSEA. From its cysteine to its phenylalanine, the CDR3 spans 13 amino acids. Only the CDR3 part of the read is kept: 39 bases, read in frame from the first base. At the junction V is shortened by 7 bases and J by 5 bases, with 17 bases in between. Ten or more counts support this clonotype. Which antigen it targets is not known. It has no much larger one-base neighbor in the sample; base qualities were not kept. The donors were roughly 38 Caucasian individuals from Russia, aged roughly 6 to 100 years, who were systemically healthy. About 9.1 milliliters of peripheral blood were collected from each donor into EDTA-treated Vacutainer tubes. PBMCs were isolated by Ficoll-Paque density-gradient centrifugation, with at least 7 million obtained per sample. Trizol reagent was used to extract total RNA from PBMCs, with at least 5.5 micrograms per sample. For every donor, an aliquot of PBMCs went through flow cytometry to measure the percentages of naive CD45RAhigh/CD27high T cells.

The data were also submitted as part of a second study, on T cells of mothers and their children. As the second publication notes: Donors were nine systemically healthy Caucasian individuals: three mothers and their six children. cDNA synthesis consumed the entire amount of extracted RNA, loaded at around 1.5 ug RNA in each 15 ul reaction. In the second PCR, sample barcodes and 2-4 random nucleotides were introduced via the M1S primer. More than 9 million TCR beta CDR3 reads were obtained from each mother, and some 3.2 million reads were obtained from each child. In both related and unrelated pairs, thymic selection shapes the output of TCR recombination in a similar way, with inherited differences having only a minor effect. Normalized repertoire overlap was always slightly but never significantly higher in related than unrelated mother-child pairs. No persistent microchimeric T cell clones were detected, at a sensitivity of roughly 100 clones per million clonotypes. In the study, deep NGS was used to compare the TCR beta repertoires of mothers and children, and features distinguishing related mother-child pairs from unrelated individuals were sought. The mean age was approximately 41 +/- 4 years for the mothers and about 12 +/- 4 years for the children. After adapter ligation with NEBNext reagents, the libraries were sequenced on Illumina HiSeq 2000 with 100+100 nt paired-end reads. To avoid cross-contamination, the mother libraries and the child libraries were prepared a month apart and sequenced in separate runs. For each donor, between about 450,000 and 2,300,000 distinct TCR beta clonotypes were identified. Naive TCR beta clonotypes were estimated from low-frequency clonotypes matched to each donor's FACS-determined naive share, without sorting.

The source is a woman aged 40 to 55 in good health. The rearranged segments are TRBV29-1 and TRBJ1-1; 6 matching bases give a weak D call of TRBD1. The specimen sequenced was blood. CDR3 reads: CSAHTFGQTEAFF. The sequence in DNA is TGCAGCGCGCACACCTTCGGACAGACTGAAGCTTTCTTT. The CDR3, completed at both ends by the reference TRBV29-1 and TRBJ1-1 genes, gives the full variable domain SAVISQKPSRDICQRGTSLTIQCQVDSQVTMMFWYRQQPGQSLTLIATANQGSEATYESGFVIDKFPISRPNLTFSTLTVSNMSPEDSSIYLCSAHTFGQTEAFFGQGTRLTVV.